Listed below are T cell receptor beta chains from one sample, sequenced in a study of vaccination and CD4 T cells after COVID-19. Each CDR3 protein is one row after TCRdb ran MiXCR on the PCR reads. Of around 4,600 distinct CDR3 sequences in the sample, over 25% were seen once. These receptors have no known antigen. Specimen: CD4+ T cells from blood, cultured in vitro. The receptors stem from a human donor who had recovered from COVID-19. The CDR3 runs from the conserved cysteine through the conserved F or W. A D gene is named only where the DNA matches it firmly. Size is omitted from some rows. Given values are once, few, many or a class for expanded clones.

TRBV10-3	once	NA	TRBJ2-7	TGTGCCATCAGTGGGGTGGGCGAGCAGTACTTC	CAISGVGEQYF
TRBV7-8	few	TRBD2	TRBJ2-7	TGTGCCAGCAGCTCCGGACTAGCGGGGAAGGAATACTTC	CASSSGLAGKEYF
TRBV11-3	NA	TRBD2	TRBJ2-3	TGTGCCAGCAGCCCCGGGGGGGTCCTCACAGATACGCAGTATTTT	CASSPGGVLTDTQYF
TRBV15	few	NA	TRBJ2-3	TGTGCCACCAGCCTCTACCCCCGCACAGATACGCAGTATTTT	CATSLYPRTDTQYF
TRBV5-1	NA	TRBD1	TRBJ1-2	TGCGCCAGCAGCTTGGAGGGACAGTCCTATGGCTACACCTTC	CASSLEGQSYGYTF
TRBV20-1	NA	NA	TRBJ1-4	TGCAGTGCTAGCACACAACGAGCCAGGGAAAAACTGTTTTTT	CSASTQRAREKLFF
TRBV7-3	NA	NA	TRBJ1-2	TGTGCCAGCAGCGTCGGGCACGGCTATGGCTACACCTTC	CASSVGHGYGYTF
TRBV7-3	few	NA	TRBJ2-2	TGTGCCAGCAGCCATAGGGACTCGTACACCGGGGAGCTGTTTTTT	CASSHRDSYTGELFF
TRBV2	hyperexpanded	NA	TRBJ2-1	TGTGCCAGCAGTGAAAACCGGGACGGACATGAGCAGTTCTTC	CASSENRDGHEQFF
TRBV12-3/TRBV12-4	NA	TRBD1	TRBJ1-5	TGTGCCAGCAGCCGCCGGGACAGGGAGGTTCAGCCCCAGCATTTT	CASSRRDREVQPQHF
TRBV6-2/TRBV6-3	few	NA	TRBJ2-5	TGTGCCAGCAGTTACTACGGAGAGACCCAGTACTTC	CASSYYGETQYF
TRBV19	NA	NA	TRBJ1-5	TGTGCCAGTAGTAAACCCCAATCGCATCAGCCCCAGCATTTT	CASSKPQSHQPQHF
TRBV20-1	few	TRBD2	TRBJ2-3	TGCAGTGCTAGAGATGCGGGGGGGGCGGCAGATACGCAGTATTTT	CSARDAGGAADTQYF
TRBV7-3	few	NA	TRBJ2-3	TGTGCCAGCAGCCAGGAGAGACTTTCTAGCACAGATACGCAGTATTTT	CASSQERLSSTDTQYF
TRBV18	NA	TRBD1	TRBJ1-1	TGTGCCAGCTCACCCCAGTGGACAGGAGGGGTGAACACTGAAGCTTTCTTT	CASSPQWTGGVNTEAFF
TRBV23-1	NA	TRBD1	TRBJ1-1	TGCGCCAGCAGTCAAGGGACAGACTTAGCGAACACTGAAGCTTTCTTT	CASSQGTDLANTEAFF
TRBV11-3	hyperexpanded	NA	TRBJ2-1	TGTGCCAGCAGCTTTGTAGCGTACTTAAATGAGCAGTTCTTC	CASSFVAYLNEQFF
TRBV7-9	NA	TRBD1	TRBJ2-1	TGTGCCAGCACCCCAGGGGGCTCCTACAATGAGCAGTTCTTC	CASTPGGSYNEQFF
TRBV5-1	NA	TRBD1	TRBJ2-5	TGCGCCAGCAGCAACAACGGACAGGGGAGCCAAGAGACCCAGTACTTC	CASSNNGQGSQETQYF
TRBV7-6	NA	NA	TRBJ2-1	TGTGCCAGCAGCATCTACAATGAGCAGTTCTTC	CASSIYNEQFF
TRBV11-2	NA	NA	TRBJ1-1	TGTGCCAGCAGCTTAAGGGGACAAAATACTGAAGCTTTCTTT	CASSLRGQNTEAFF